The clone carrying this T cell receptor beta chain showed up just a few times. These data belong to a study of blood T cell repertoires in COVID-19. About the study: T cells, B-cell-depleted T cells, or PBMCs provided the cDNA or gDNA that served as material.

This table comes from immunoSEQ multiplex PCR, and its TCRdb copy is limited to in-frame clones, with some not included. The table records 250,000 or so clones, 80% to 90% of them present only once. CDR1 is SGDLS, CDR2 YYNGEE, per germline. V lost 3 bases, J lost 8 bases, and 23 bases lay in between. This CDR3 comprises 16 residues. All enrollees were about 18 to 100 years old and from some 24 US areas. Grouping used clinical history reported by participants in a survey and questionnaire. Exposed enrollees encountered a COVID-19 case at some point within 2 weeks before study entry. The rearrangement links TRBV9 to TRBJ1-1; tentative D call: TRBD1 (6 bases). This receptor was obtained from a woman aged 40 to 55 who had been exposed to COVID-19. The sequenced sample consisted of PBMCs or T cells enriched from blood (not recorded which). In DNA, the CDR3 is TGTGCCAGCAGCGCGGCAACCCAGGGGTATGGTTCCGAAGCTTTCTTT. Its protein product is CASSAATQGYGSEAFF.